One T cell receptor (beta chain) is described in this entry. This sample is drawn from a study of preoperative IRX-2 immunotherapy in early breast cancer. The germline V and J ends were trimmed by 5 bases and 4 bases, with 14 bases remaining between them. The CDR3 has 14 amino acids. Germline values: CDR1 SGHNT, CDR2 YENEEA. Indicated treatment: preoperative locoregional IRX-2 cytokine immunotherapy. This phase Ib study tested locoregional IRX-2 cytokine immunotherapy given before surgery. This table comes from immunoSEQ multiplex PCR, and its TCRdb copy is limited to in-frame clones, with some not included. This table holds roughly 34,000 clones, roughly 86% found once.

This TCR was recovered from a human donor with breast cancer. This chain joins TRBV11-3 and TRBJ1-2; no clear D gene. The material was tumor tissue, obtained after IRX-2 immunotherapy. CDR3 nucleotides: TGTGCCAGCAGCCCACAGTGGACGGCCTATGGCTACACCTTC. This codes for CASSPQWTAYGYTF.